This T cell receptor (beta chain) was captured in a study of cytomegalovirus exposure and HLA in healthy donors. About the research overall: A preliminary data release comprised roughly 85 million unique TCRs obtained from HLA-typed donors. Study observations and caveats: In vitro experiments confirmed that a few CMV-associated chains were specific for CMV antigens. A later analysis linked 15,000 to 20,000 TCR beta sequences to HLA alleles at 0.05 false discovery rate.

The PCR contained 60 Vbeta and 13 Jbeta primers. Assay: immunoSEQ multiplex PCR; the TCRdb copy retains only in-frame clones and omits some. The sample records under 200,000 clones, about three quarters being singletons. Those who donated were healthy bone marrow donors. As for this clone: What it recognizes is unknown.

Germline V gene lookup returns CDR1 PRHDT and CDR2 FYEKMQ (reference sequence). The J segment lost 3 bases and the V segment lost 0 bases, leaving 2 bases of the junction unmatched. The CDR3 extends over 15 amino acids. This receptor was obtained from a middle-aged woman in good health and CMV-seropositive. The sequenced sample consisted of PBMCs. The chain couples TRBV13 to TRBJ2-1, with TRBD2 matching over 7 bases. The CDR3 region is CASSLGERGYNEQFF. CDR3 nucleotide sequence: TGTGCCAGCAGCTTAGGCGAGCGGGGCTACAATGAGCAGTTCTTC.